Included here is one T cell receptor beta chain sequence, with context. The antigen remains undetermined. The sample comes from a study of T cell repertoires in cytomegalovirus infection. In the study overall: Public TCR beta signatures were indicative of both CMV infection and a matching HLA type.

TCRdb passed the reads through MiXCR, listing each CDR3 protein once. The table has around 360,000 distinct CDR3 sequences, about a third seen once. The V gene end was trimmed by 6 bases and the J gene end by 3 bases; junction bases not matched to a gene: 5. This CDR3 region has 14 residues. Germline CDR1 LNHDA, CDR2 SQIVND (reference sequence). General study findings and limits: Using cumulative public TCR beta family frequency, the authors identified those who carried CMV together with the relevant HLA. In two of eight donors, the top clonotype was HLA-C-restricted CMV-specific.

The genes are TRBV19 and TRBJ2-3; TRBD2 matches at 8 bases. The sample here was cultured PBMCs, taken from culture after CMV antigen stimulation. This clonotype was obtained from a human donor in good health (CMV status not recorded). Some clones in this sample may be carry-over from other donors' samples. In nucleotides, the CDR3 is TGTGCCAGTAGAGCGGGAGTTTTTACAGATACGCAGTATTTT. Translating gives CASRAGVFTDTQYF.